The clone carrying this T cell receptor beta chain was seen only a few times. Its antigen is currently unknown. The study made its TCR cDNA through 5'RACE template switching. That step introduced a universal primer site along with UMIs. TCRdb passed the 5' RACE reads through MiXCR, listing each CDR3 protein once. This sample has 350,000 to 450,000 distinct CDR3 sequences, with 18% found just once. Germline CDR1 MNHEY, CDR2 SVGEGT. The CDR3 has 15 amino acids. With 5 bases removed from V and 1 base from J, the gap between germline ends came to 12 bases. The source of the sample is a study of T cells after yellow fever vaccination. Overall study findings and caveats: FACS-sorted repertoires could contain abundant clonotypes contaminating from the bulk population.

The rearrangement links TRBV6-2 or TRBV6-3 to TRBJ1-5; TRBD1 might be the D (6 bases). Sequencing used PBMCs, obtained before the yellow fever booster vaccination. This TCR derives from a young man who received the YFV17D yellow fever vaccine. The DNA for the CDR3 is TGTGCCAGCAGTACCCGGGGGCTGAGCAATCAGCCCCAGCATTTT. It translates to CASSTRGLSNQPQHF.